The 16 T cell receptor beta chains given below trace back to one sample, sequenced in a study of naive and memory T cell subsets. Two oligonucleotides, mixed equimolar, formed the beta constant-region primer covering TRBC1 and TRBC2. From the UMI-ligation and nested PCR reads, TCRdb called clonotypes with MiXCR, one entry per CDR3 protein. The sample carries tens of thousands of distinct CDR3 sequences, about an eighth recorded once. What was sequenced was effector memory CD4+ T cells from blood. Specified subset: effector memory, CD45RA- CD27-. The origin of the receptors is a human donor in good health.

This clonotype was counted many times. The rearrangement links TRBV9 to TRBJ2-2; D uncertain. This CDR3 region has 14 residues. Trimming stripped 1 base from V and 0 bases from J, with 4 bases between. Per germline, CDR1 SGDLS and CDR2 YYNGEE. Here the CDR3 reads CASSVRANTGELFF. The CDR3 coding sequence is TGTGCCAGCAGCGTAAGAGCGAACACCGGGGAGCTGTTTTTT.

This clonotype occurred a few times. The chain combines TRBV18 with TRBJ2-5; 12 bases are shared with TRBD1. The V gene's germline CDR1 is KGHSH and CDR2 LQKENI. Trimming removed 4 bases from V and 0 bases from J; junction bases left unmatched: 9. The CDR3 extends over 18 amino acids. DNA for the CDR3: TGTGCCAGCTCACGCGGGACAGGGGGCTTCTTATACCAAGAGACCCAGTACTTC. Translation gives CASSRGTGGFLYQETQYF. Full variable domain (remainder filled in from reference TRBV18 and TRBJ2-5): NAGVMQNPRHLVRRRGQEARLRCSPMKGHSHVYWYRQLPEEGLKFMVYLQKENIIDESGMPKERFSAEFPKEGPSILRIQQVVRGDSAAYFCASSRGTGGFLYQETQYFGPGTRLLVL.

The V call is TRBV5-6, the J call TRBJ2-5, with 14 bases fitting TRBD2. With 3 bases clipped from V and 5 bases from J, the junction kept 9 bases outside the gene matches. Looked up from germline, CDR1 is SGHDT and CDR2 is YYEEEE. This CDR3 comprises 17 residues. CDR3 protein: CASSSRLAGGLVETQYF. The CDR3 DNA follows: TGTGCCAGCAGCTCCCGACTAGCGGGAGGGTTGGTGGAGACCCAGTACTTC. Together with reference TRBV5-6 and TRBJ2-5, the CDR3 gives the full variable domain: DAGVTQSPTHLIKTRGQQVTLRCSPKSGHDTVSWYQQALGQGPQFIFQYYEEEERQRGNFPDRFSGHQFPNYSSELNVNALLLGDSALYLCASSSRLAGGLVETQYFGPGTRLLVL.

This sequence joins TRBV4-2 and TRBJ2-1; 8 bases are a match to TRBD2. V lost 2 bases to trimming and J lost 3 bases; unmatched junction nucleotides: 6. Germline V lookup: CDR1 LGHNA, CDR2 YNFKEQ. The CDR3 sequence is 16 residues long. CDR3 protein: CASSQHQREIYNEQFF. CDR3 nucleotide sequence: TGTGCCAGCAGCCAACACCAGCGGGAGATCTACAATGAGCAGTTCTTC.

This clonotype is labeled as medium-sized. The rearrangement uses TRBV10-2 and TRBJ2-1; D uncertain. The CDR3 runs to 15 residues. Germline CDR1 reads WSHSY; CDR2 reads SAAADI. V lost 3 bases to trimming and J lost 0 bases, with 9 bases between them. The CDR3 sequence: CASSEGSPSYNEQFF. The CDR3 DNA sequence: TGCGCCAGCAGTGAAGGCTCCCCCTCCTACAATGAGCAGTTCTTC.

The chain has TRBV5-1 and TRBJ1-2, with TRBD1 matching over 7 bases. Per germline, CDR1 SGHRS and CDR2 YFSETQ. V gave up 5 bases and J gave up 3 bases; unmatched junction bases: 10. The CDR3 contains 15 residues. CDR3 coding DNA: TGCGCCAGCAGTCACGGAGGGGGCGGATACTATGGCTACACCTTC. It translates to CASSHGGGGYYGYTF.

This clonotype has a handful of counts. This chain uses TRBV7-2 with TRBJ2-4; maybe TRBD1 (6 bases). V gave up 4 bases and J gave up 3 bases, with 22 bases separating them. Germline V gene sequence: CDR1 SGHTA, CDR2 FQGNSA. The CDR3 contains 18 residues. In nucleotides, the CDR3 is TGTGCCAGCAGCTCCCGCGCCCGGGACACTGGGAGCAAAAACATTCAGTACTTC. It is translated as CASSSRARDTGSKNIQYF.

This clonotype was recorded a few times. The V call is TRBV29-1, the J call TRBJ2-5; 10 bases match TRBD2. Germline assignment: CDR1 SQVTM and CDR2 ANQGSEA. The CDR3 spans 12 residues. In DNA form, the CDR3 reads TGCGGATTTAAGCGGGAGGGGGAGACCCAGTACTTC. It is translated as CGFKREGETQYF.

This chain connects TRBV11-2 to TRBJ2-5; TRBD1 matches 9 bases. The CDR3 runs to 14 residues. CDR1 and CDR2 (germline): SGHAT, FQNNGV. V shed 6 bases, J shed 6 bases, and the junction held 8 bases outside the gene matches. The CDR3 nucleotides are TGTGCCAGCAGTCAATACAGGGGGCAGCAGACCCAGTACTTC. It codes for CASSQYRGQQTQYF.

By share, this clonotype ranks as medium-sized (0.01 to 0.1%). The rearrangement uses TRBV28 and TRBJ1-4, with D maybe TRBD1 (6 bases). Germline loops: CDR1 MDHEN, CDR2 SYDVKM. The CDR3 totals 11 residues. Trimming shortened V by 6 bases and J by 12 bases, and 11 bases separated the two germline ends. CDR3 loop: CASSQGIQLFF. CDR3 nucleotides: TGTGCCAGCAGCCAGGGGATACAACTGTTTTTT.

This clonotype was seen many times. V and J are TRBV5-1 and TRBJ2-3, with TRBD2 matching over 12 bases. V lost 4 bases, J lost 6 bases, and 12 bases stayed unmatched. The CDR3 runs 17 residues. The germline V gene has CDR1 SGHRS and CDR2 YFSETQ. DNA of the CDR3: TGCGCCAGCAGCGCAACCTCTAGCGGGAGGGCCGGGGATACGCAGTATTTT. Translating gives CASSATSSGRAGDTQYF.

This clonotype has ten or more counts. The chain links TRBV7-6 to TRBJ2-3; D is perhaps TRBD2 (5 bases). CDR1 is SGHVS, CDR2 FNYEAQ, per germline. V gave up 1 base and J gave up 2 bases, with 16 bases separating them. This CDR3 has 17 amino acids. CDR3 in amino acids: CASSLVTGWRPTDTQYF. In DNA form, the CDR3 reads TGTGCCAGCAGCTTAGTAACGGGGTGGAGACCCACAGATACGCAGTATTTT.

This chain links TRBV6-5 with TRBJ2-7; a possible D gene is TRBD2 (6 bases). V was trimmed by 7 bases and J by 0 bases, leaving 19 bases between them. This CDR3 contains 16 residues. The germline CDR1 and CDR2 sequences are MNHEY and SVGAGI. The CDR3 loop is CASTRNGGSFSYEQYF. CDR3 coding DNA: TGTGCCAGCACCCGTAATGGGGGGTCGTTCTCCTACGAGCAGTACTTC.

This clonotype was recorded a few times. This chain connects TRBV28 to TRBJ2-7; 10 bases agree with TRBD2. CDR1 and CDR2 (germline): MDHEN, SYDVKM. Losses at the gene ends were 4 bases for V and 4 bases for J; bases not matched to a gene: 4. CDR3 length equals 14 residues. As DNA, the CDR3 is TGTGCCAGCAGTTCCAGCGGGAGGGCATACGAGCAGTACTTC. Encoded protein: CASSSSGRAYEQYF.

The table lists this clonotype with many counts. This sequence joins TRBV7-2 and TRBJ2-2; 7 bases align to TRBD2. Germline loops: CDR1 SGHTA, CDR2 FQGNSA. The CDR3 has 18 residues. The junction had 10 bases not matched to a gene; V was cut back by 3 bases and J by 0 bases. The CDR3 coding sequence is TGTGCCAGCAGCTTGTCCTTAATGGCGGGAGCGAACACCGGGGAGCTGTTTTTT. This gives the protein CASSLSLMAGANTGELFF. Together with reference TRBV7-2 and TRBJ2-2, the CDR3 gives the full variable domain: GAGVSQSPSNKVTEKGKDVELRCDPISGHTALYWYRQSLGQGLEFLIYFQGNSAPDKSGLPSDRFSAERTGGSVSTLTIQRTQQEDSAVYLCASSLSLMAGANTGELFFGEGSRLTVL.

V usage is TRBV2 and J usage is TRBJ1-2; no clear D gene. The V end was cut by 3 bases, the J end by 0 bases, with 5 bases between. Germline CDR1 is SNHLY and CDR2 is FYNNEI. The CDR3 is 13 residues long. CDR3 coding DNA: TGTGCCAGCAGTGACCGTGCTAACTATGGCTACACCTTC. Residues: CASSDRANYGYTF.